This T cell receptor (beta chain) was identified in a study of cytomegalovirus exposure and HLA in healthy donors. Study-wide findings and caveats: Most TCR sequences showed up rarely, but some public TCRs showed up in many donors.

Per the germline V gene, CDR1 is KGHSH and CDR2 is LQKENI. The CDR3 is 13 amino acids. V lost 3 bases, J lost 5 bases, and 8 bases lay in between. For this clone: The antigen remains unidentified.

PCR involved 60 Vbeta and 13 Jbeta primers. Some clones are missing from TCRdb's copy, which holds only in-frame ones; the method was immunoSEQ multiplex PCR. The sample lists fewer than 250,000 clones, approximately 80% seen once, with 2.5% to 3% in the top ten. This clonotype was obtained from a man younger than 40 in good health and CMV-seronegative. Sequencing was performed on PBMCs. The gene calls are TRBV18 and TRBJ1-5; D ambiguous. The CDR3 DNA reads TGTGCCAGCTCACCTTCCGGGGATCAGCCCCAGCATTTT. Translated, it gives CASSPSGDQPQHF.